Below are 23 T cell receptor beta chains sequenced from a single sample in a study of glioma-infiltrating T cells. Using RNA template, CDR3s of TCR alpha and beta were amplified with iRepertoire arm-PCR. Using its own MiXCR run on the multiplex PCR reads, TCRdb lists one record per CDR3 protein. In the table there are over 90,000 distinct CDR3 sequences, around 29% of which are singletons. Sequenced input: glioma tissue, nonneoplastic brain tissue, or PBMCs (not recorded which). The receptor source for this set is a human donor with low-grade glioma or glioblastoma, undergoing nonglioma brain surgery, or in good health (not recorded which).

On this clonotype itself: A much larger clone lies a single base off, so this may be a read error. The chain uses TRBV28 and TRBJ1-1; D unclear. CDR1 is MDHEN, CDR2 SYDVKM, per germline. V lost 8 bases to trimming and J lost 8 bases, with 15 bases between them. The CDR3 runs to 12 residues. CDR3: CASGPGSLEAFF. The DNA for the CDR3 is TGTGCCAGCGGCCCTGGAAGTTTAGAAGCTTTCTTT. Variable domain in full (rest from reference TRBV28 and TRBJ1-1): DVKVTQSSRYLVKRTGEKVFLECVQDMDHENMFWYRQDPGLGLRLIYFSYDVKMKEKGDIPEGYSVSREKKERFSLILESASTNQTSMYLCASGPGSLEAFFGQGTRLTVV.

At least ten counts were recorded for this clonotype. CDR3 residues: CASSWTSVVDQFF. CDR3 DNA: TGTGCCAGCAGTTGGACTAGCGTAGTAGATCAGTTCTTC. The rearrangement links TRBV28 to TRBJ2-1, with 9 positions matching TRBD2. The V gene's germline CDR1 is MDHEN and CDR2 SYDVKM. This CDR3 region has 13 residues. V was pared by 4 bases and J by 13 bases, with 8 bases of the junction left unmatched.

For this clonotype: A read error is possible here, since a much larger clone lies one base away. The J gene is TRBJ2-5, the V gene TRBV11-2, with 7 bases aligning to TRBD1. V shed 5 bases and J 0 bases; nucleotides not matched to a gene: 6. This CDR3 region has 15 residues. CDR1 and CDR2 from the germline V gene are SGHAT and FQNNGV. DNA of the CDR3: TGTGCCAGCAGCGCCATAGACAGGGACCAAGAGACCCAGTACTTC. Translating gives CASSAIDRDQETQYF.

There are many counts of this clonotype. The rearrangement uses TRBV7-8 and TRBJ2-1; 8 bases map to TRBD2. CDR1 SGHVS and CDR2 FQNEAQ come from the germline V gene. The V and J ends lost 1 base and 2 bases, in that order; junction bases with no gene match: 7. The CDR3 covers 17 residues. Here the CDR3 reads CASSLGGRGATYNEQFF. The CDR3 coding sequence is TGTGCCAGCAGCTTAGGAGGGCGGGGGGCCACCTACAATGAGCAGTTCTTC.

The chain joins TRBV4-2 to TRBJ2-1; D remains unclear. The CDR3 runs to 14 residues. Germline V gene lookup returns CDR1 LGHNA and CDR2 YNFKEQ. The V end lost 5 bases, the J end lost 7 bases, and 15 bases lay between the germline ends. CDR3 sequence (DNA): TGTGCCAGCAGCTTGGCTATCCCGGGTAATGAGCAGTTCTTC. Translated, it gives CASSLAIPGNEQFF.

This clonotype was observed many times. The chain combines TRBV6-1 with TRBJ2-1, with D maybe TRBD2 (5 bases). V shed 5 bases and J shed 9 bases, with 11 bases lying between them. CDR3 size: 12 residues. Germline V lookup: CDR1 MNHNS, CDR2 SASEGT. CDR3 amino acids: CASSPPEGEQFF. The DNA of the CDR3 is TGTGCCAGCAGTCCTCCTGAGGGTGAGCAGTTCTTC.

This clonotype was detected ten times or more. The gene calls are TRBV6-2 or TRBV6-3 and TRBJ2-1, with D perhaps TRBD1 (5 bases). Looked up from germline, CDR1 is MNHEY and CDR2 is SVGEGT. The CDR3 sequence is 15 residues long. The V end lost 2 bases, the J end lost 5 bases, and 13 bases lay between the germline ends. This CDR3 is CASSYQVGADNEQFF. The CDR3, as DNA: TGTGCCAGCAGTTACCAGGTAGGGGCGGACAATGAGCAGTTCTTC.

This clonotype was recorded many times. The rearrangement links TRBV20-1 to TRBJ2-7, with D maybe TRBD1 (5 bases). Germline assignment: CDR1 DFQATT and CDR2 SNEGSKA (reference sequence). The CDR3 spans 12 residues. V was clipped by 1 base and J by 2 bases, with 6 bases between them. The CDR3 coding sequence is TGCAGTGCTAGAGGACAGACCTACGAGCAGTACTTC. Its translation is CSARGQTYEQYF.

This clonotype has just a few counts. Relative to the germline gene, one junction end is altered; a read error may explain this. This rearrangement joins TRBV7-2 to TRBJ2-5; D gene ambiguous. The V gene's germline CDR1 is SGHTA and CDR2 FQGNSA. This CDR3 region has 14 residues. This chain's CDR3 is CASRLDGHQETQYF. The CDR3 region has the DNA TGTGCCAGCAGGTTAGACGGGCACCAAGAGACCCAGTACTTC.

By share, this clonotype counts as medium-sized. The junction does not match germline at one end; this may be a read error. The rearrangement joins TRBV6-1 to TRBJ2-5; the D call may be TRBD1 or TRBD2 (5 bases each). The CDR3 runs 14 residues. Germline values: CDR1 MNHNS, CDR2 SASEGT. Written as DNA, the CDR3 is TGCTGTGCCCGGGACCCGCCGCCTCAAGAGACCCAGTACTTC. This gives the protein CCARDPPPQETQYF.

This clonotype came up a few times. V gene TRBV29-1 combines with J gene TRBJ1-2, with D maybe TRBD1 (6 bases). The V gene's germline CDR1 is SQVTM and CDR2 ANQGSEA. V was trimmed by 4 bases and J by 4 bases, leaving 10 bases between them. This CDR3 has 12 amino acids. The CDR3 protein is CSVGDNIYGYTF. Here the CDR3 DNA reads TGCAGCGTTGGGGACAACATCTATGGCTACACCTTC.

This clonotype has only a few counts. The gene calls are TRBV7-9 and TRBJ2-7; tentative D call: TRBD2 (6 bases). Germline V gives CDR1 SEHNR, CDR2 FQNEAQ (reference sequence). Trimming took off 5 bases at V and 5 bases at J, with 7 bases between the two ends. The CDR3 runs to 11 residues. CDR3 loop: CASSRGDEQYF. As DNA, the CDR3 is TGTGCCAGCAGCCGCGGGGACGAGCAGTACTTC.

This clonotype showed up many times. V usage is TRBV28 and J usage is TRBJ1-6; no clear D. The ends were cut back, 1 base at V and 13 bases at J, with 14 bases in the middle. Germline CDR1 MDHEN, CDR2 SYDVKM. This CDR3 has 14 amino acids. In DNA form, the CDR3 reads TGTGCCAGCAGTTTATACGGCCCAGTTGCTCCCCTCCACTTT. It yields the protein CASSLYGPVAPLHF.

As regards this clonotype: Being one base from a much bigger clone, this may be a read error. The rearrangement uses TRBV6-1 and TRBJ2-5; TRBD1 matches at 7 bases. CDR1 and CDR2 (germline): MNHNS, SASEGT. This CDR3 has 13 residues. The CDR3 bases are TGTGCCAGCAGTGATGGGACAGTAGAGACCAAGTACTTC. Its translation: CASSDGTVETKYF.

At least ten counts were recorded for this clonotype. This rearrangement joins TRBV19 to TRBJ2-5, with D tentatively TRBD2 (6 bases). This CDR3 is 15 amino acids long. With 2 bases removed from V and 0 bases from J, the gap between germline ends came to 10 bases. Germline CDR1 is LNHDA and CDR2 is SQIVND (reference sequence). The CDR3 DNA sequence: TGTGCCAGTAGTATATCCGGGGGTTACCAAGAGACCCAGTACTTC. It is translated as CASSISGGYQETQYF.

The chain combines TRBV9 with TRBJ2-3; 7 bases agree with TRBD1. The CDR3 runs 16 residues. Looked up from germline, CDR1 is SGDLS and CDR2 is YYNGEE. With V trimmed by 0 bases and J by 2 bases, 6 bases remained unmatched. The CDR3 DNA is TGTGCCAGCAGCGTAGCGACAGGGCCTATCACAGATACGCAGTATTTT. It is translated as CASSVATGPITDTQYF.

Worth noting for this clonotype: One base away lies a much larger clone, so this may be a sequencing read error. The chain employs TRBV7-8 and TRBJ2-7; D is tentatively TRBD1 or TRBD2 (5 bases each). The CDR3 has 13 residues. Germline loops: CDR1 SGHVS, CDR2 FQNEAQ. V was cut by 3 bases and J by 3 bases, with 9 bases left in between. The CDR3 loop reads CASSLGRDYEQYF. Here the CDR3 DNA reads TGTGCCAGCAGCTTGGGACGAGACTACGAGCAGTACTTC.

This clonotype was found many times. The CDR3 DNA is TGTGCCAGCAGCGTGGGGTCCCCCTACGAGCAGTACTTC. It yields the protein CASSVGSPYEQYF. V gene TRBV7-2 combines with J gene TRBJ2-7; D call uncertain. The V end was cut by 5 bases, the J end by 2 bases, with 10 bases between. Germline loops: CDR1 SGHTA, CDR2 FQGNSA. This CDR3 comprises 13 residues.

Only a few counts were recorded for this clonotype. A junction boundary mismatches the germline segment, possibly from a read error. The chain carries TRBV28 and TRBJ2-7; TRBD1 aligns across 9 bases. Germline V gives CDR1 MDHEN, CDR2 SYDVKM. This CDR3 has 15 amino acids. The CDR3 protein is CASSVSGTGSYEQCF. CDR3 DNA: TGTGCCAGCAGTGTCTCCGGGACAGGGTCCTACGAGCAGTGCTTC.

This clonotype was counted at least ten times. The chain has TRBV10-3 and TRBJ2-1; D tentatively reads TRBD1 or TRBD2 (5 bases each). Trimming shortened V by 2 bases and J by 9 bases, and 17 bases separated the two germline ends. The germline CDR1 and CDR2 sequences are ENHRY and SYGVKD. The CDR3 covers 15 residues. The CDR3 region has the DNA TGTGCCATCAGTGAGCCAGGGCTAGCTTCCGTTGAGCAGTTCTTC. This translates into CAISEPGLASVEQFF.

This clonotype has a count of ten or more. The J gene is TRBJ2-3, the V gene TRBV14; D gene unclear. V was clipped by 3 bases and J by 0 bases, with 4 bases between them. This CDR3 is 13 amino acids long. In germline, CDR1 is SGHDN, CDR2 FVKESK. The DNA of the CDR3 is TGTGCCAGCAGCCACCTTAGCACAGATACGCAGTATTTT. Its protein product is CASSHLSTDTQYF.

The V gene is TRBV19, the J gene TRBJ2-5; the D gene is possibly TRBD1 (5 bases). V was clipped by 9 bases and J by 2 bases, with 16 bases between them. The germline V gene encodes CDR1 LNHDA and CDR2 SQIVND (reference sequence). The CDR3 extends over 14 amino acids. The CDR3 nucleotides are TGTGCCAGCAGTCCCGGACACGTTCAAGAGACCCAGTACTTC. Translated, it gives CASSPGHVQETQYF.

This clonotype turned up a few times. The V and J genes are TRBV6-2 or TRBV6-3 and TRBJ1-5; no definite D call. Germline CDR1 reads MNHEY; CDR2 reads SVGEGT. Trimming removed 8 bases at V and 3 bases at J, with 14 bases between. CDR3 size: 14 residues. The chain's CDR3 is CASCFSRNNQPQHF. CDR3 coding DNA: TGTGCCAGCTGTTTCTCGAGAAACAATCAGCCCCAGCATTTT.